Shown below are 2 T cell receptor beta chains from a single sample sequenced in a study of T-cell memory formation after mild COVID-19. TCRdb re-called the 5' RACE reads with MiXCR, one entry per CDR3 protein. The sample comprises some 130,000 distinct CDR3 sequences, approximately 15% of which are singletons, and roughly 14% rests with the top ten. The sequenced sample was PBMCs or a T cell subset sorted from them (not recorded which). The receptors stem from an adult woman who had mild COVID-19 (a few samples of this study predate the infection). Cell type and time point are not known.

This chain joins TRBV4-1 and TRBJ1-1; D gene uncertain. Germline V lookup: CDR1 MGHRA, CDR2 YSYEKL. This CDR3 region has 13 residues. Trimming pared 4 bases from V and 5 bases from J, leaving 11 bases between. The chain's CDR3 is CASSPAAVTEAFF. CDR3 sequence (DNA): TGCGCCAGCAGCCCCGCGGCGGTTACTGAAGCTTTCTTT.

This clonotype was seen only a few times. The chain combines TRBV20-1 with TRBJ2-3; no reliable D call. CDR1 is DFQATT and CDR2 is SNEGSKA in the germline V gene (reference sequence). CDR3 length: 13 amino acids. V lost 1 base and J 4 bases, leaving 9 bases between the germline ends. CDR3 protein: CSARVLAADTQYF. The CDR3 DNA sequence: TGCAGTGCTAGAGTACTGGCTGCAGATACGCAGTATTTT.